Below are 21 T cell receptor beta chains sequenced from a single sample in a study of cytomegalovirus exposure and HLA in healthy donors. The PCR contained 60 Vbeta and 13 Jbeta primers. Method: immunoSEQ multiplex PCR; TCRdb's copy keeps in-frame clones and lacks some. The sample lists 76,000 or so clones, roughly two thirds occurring once. The sample consisted of PBMCs. Receptors were obtained from a woman in her thirties or forties in good health and CMV-seropositive.

V gene TRBV7-9 combines with J gene TRBJ1-5; D is ambiguous. The germline V and J ends were trimmed by 5 bases and 9 bases, with 8 bases remaining between them. This CDR3 comprises 11 residues. Looked up from germline, CDR1 is SEHNR and CDR2 is FQNEAQ (reference sequence). CDR3 amino acids: CASSLSGPQHF. Written as DNA, the CDR3 is TGTGCCAGCAGCCTCAGTGGGCCCCAGCATTTT.

CDR3 residues: CASSLVGSEGIRKLFF. The CDR3 DNA reads as TGTGCCAGCAGCTTGGTAGGGTCGGAGGGGATCCGAAAACTGTTTTTT. The chain carries TRBV5-6 and TRBJ1-4; possibly TRBD1 for D (5 bases). This CDR3 has 16 amino acids. Germline V gene data show CDR1 as SGHDT and CDR2 as YYEEEE. V was cut by 0 bases and J by 10 bases, with 19 bases left in between.

The J gene is TRBJ2-3, the V gene TRBV10-3, with D tentatively TRBD2 (5 bases). V lost 0 bases, J lost 4 bases, and 8 bases lay in between. The CDR3 runs to 14 residues. Germline CDR1 is ENHRY and CDR2 is SYGVKD. CDR3: CAISESTRSDTQYF. CDR3 DNA: TGTGCCATCAGTGAGTCAACTAGGTCAGATACGCAGTATTTT.

CDR3 in amino acids: CASQAQFSGNTIYF. CDR3 bases: TGCGCCAGCCAGGCACAGTTCTCTGGAAACACCATATATTTT. This rearrangement joins TRBV5-1 to TRBJ1-3; the D is unclear. V lost 7 bases to trimming and J lost 0 bases, with 11 bases between them. CDR1 and CDR2 from the germline V gene are SGHRS and YFSETQ. The CDR3 runs 14 residues.

Of note for this clone: The junction departs from the called germline gene at one end, perhaps through a read error. This chain links TRBV19 with TRBJ2-7, with D maybe TRBD2 (5 bases). The CDR3 runs to 13 residues. CDR1 LNHDA and CDR2 SQIVND come from the germline V gene (reference sequence). The CDR3 reads CASSPPGLNVMDF. The CDR3 nucleotides read TGTGCCAGTAGTCCACCGGGGTTGAACGTCATGGACTTC. Full variable domain (remainder filled in from reference TRBV19 and TRBJ2-7): DGGITQSPKYLFRKEGQNVTLSCEQNLNHDAMYWYRQDPGQGLRLIYYSQIVNDFQKGDIAEGYSVSREKKESFPLTVTSAQKNPTAFYLCASSPPGLNVMDFGPGTRLTVT.

The rearrangement uses TRBV4-3 and TRBJ2-7; 7 bases map to TRBD2. V was pared by 4 bases and J by 4 bases, with 19 bases of the junction left unmatched. The germline CDR1 and CDR2 sequences are LGHNA and YSLEER. The CDR3 covers 18 residues. CDR3 in amino acids: CASSPTWGITSASYEQYF. CDR3 bases: TGCGCCAGCAGCCCCACTTGGGGGATAACTAGCGCCTCTTACGAGCAGTACTTC.

The sample holds a few counts of this clone. The rearrangement joins TRBV28 to TRBJ2-7; D not resolved. The V and J ends lost 3 bases and 3 bases respectively, with 6 bases between them. This CDR3 region has 12 residues. Germline CDR1 and CDR2: MDHEN and SYDVKM. The CDR3 bases are TGTGCCAGCAGTTTCAGGAACTACGAGCAGTACTTC. It yields the protein CASSFRNYEQYF.

The table lists this clone with a few counts. The chain is built from TRBV6-1 and TRBJ2-7; D unresolved. This CDR3 has 12 amino acids. Germline V gene data show CDR1 as MNHNS and CDR2 as SASEGT. V lost 1 base and J lost 4, with 5 bases in between. The CDR3 DNA reads as TGTGCCAGCAGTGAAGGCGGTTACGAGCAGTACTTC. Its translation: CASSEGGYEQYF.

The J gene is TRBJ2-3, the V gene TRBV5-1, with 8 bases fitting TRBD1. J was trimmed by 5 bases and V by 5 bases; bases with no gene match: 7. Germline lookup yields CDR1 SGHRS and CDR2 YFSETQ. The CDR3 has 14 residues. DNA of the CDR3: TGCGCCAGCAGGACCCAGGGGGCGGGAGATACGCAGTATTTT. Its protein is CASRTQGAGDTQYF.

This clone was picked up a small number of times. The chain uses TRBV28 and TRBJ1-4; weak D call: TRBD1 (6 bases). The CDR3 runs 15 residues. Trimming shortened V by 1 base and J by 8 bases, and 14 bases separated the two germline ends. The germline CDR1 and CDR2 sequences are MDHEN and SYDVKM. The CDR3 here is CASSLLWGPEEKLFF. CDR3 bases: TGTGCCAGCAGTTTATTGTGGGGGCCAGAAGAAAAACTGTTTTTT.

The table lists this clone with a few counts. The chain uses TRBV30 and TRBJ2-5; the match to TRBD2 covers 10 bases. This CDR3 is 15 amino acids long. Germline CDR1 is GTSNPN and CDR2 is SVGIG (reference sequence). The V gene end was trimmed by 1 base and the J gene end by 4 bases; junction bases not matched to a gene: 6. The CDR3 DNA follows: TGTGCCTGGAGTGAAAAGCGGGGGGGTTTAGAGACCCAGTACTTC. Residues: CAWSEKRGGLETQYF.

The chain uses TRBV5-1 and TRBJ2-1, with a weak D call TRBD1 (6 bases). CDR3 length equals 15 residues. V lost 4 bases to trimming and J lost 8 bases, with 19 bases between them. The V gene's germline CDR1 is SGHRS and CDR2 YFSETQ. The CDR3 sequence: CASSLGTTYADEQFF. For the CDR3, the DNA is TGCGCCAGCAGCCTAGGGACAACCTACGCGGATGAGCAGTTCTTC.

The chain uses TRBV7-2 and TRBJ1-2; 8 positions agree with TRBD1. Germline V CDR1 and CDR2: SGHTA, FQGNSA. The CDR3 length is 14 residues. V lost 5 bases, J lost 7 bases, and 9 bases stayed unmatched. The chain's CDR3 is CASSPTPTGVGYTF. CDR3 nucleotides: TGTGCCAGCAGCCCCACCCCGACAGGGGTTGGCTACACCTTC.

The chain has TRBV5-1 and TRBJ1-4; the match to TRBD1 covers 7 bases. CDR3 size: 15 residues. Germline CDR1 SGHRS, CDR2 YFSETQ. Trimming at V came to 6 bases and at J to 2 bases, leaving 7 bases not matched to a gene. CDR3 in DNA: TGCGCCAGCAATCCCAGGGGGTCGACTAATGAAAAACTGTTTTTT. It is translated as CASNPRGSTNEKLFF. Full variable domain (outside the CDR3, taken from reference TRBV5-1 and TRBJ1-4): KAGVTQTPRYLIKTRGQQVTLSCSPISGHRSVSWYQQTPGQGLQFLFEYFSETQRNKGNFPGRFSGRQFSNSRSEMNVSTLELGDSALYLCASNPRGSTNEKLFFGSGTQLSVL.

This clone appeared a few times. This sequence joins TRBV19 and TRBJ2-2; TRBD1 is a possible D gene (5 bases). CDR1 and CDR2 from the germline V gene are LNHDA and SQIVND (reference sequence). The CDR3 runs to 14 residues. Trimming left V 4 bases short and J 7 bases short, with 13 bases between. The CDR3 protein is CASSKDTSGGELFF. In DNA form, the CDR3 reads TGTGCCAGTAGTAAGGACACCTCGGGCGGGGAGCTGTTTTTT.

CDR3 coding DNA: TGTGCCAGCAGCTCCGGGACAGGGCATGGCGAGCAGTACTTC. The encoded protein is CASSSGTGHGEQYF. The chain uses TRBV5-8 and TRBJ2-7; 9 bases are shared with TRBD1. The germline gives CDR1 SGHTS, CDR2 YDEGEE. Trimming cost V 3 bases and J 6 bases; bases outside gene matches: 7. The CDR3 runs 14 residues.

The chain carries TRBV2 and TRBJ1-2; maybe TRBD1 (6 bases). Germline CDR1 and CDR2: SNHLY and FYNNEI. V shed 3 bases and J shed 2 bases, with 13 bases lying between them. The CDR3 spans 15 residues. CDR3 nucleotides: TGTGCCAGCAGTGAGGCCGTACAGGGAAACTATGGCTACACCTTC. It specifies CASSEAVQGNYGYTF.

J is TRBJ1-1 and V is TRBV6-6; D is unclear. Between the trimmed V and J ends, which lost 3 bases and 2 bases, there was a span of 13 bases. CDR1 and CDR2 from the germline V gene are MNHNY and SVGAGI (reference sequence). This CDR3 is built from 15 residues. The CDR3 region has the DNA TGTGCCAGCAGTTATAGAGCTCAAACTAACACTGAAGCTTTCTTT. Translated, it gives CASSYRAQTNTEAFF.

The J gene is TRBJ1-4, the V gene TRBV29-1; 7 nucleotides agree with TRBD1. The germline CDR1 and CDR2 sequences are SQVTM and ANQGSEA. The CDR3 runs to 13 residues. J lost 5 bases, V lost 5 bases, and 5 bases had no gene match. The CDR3 bases are TGCAGCGTTCAACAGGGGCTAAATGAAAAACTGTTTTTT. Translation gives CSVQQGLNEKLFF.

The CDR3 spells CASSQVGTGERETQYF. The CDR3 coding sequence is TGTGCCAGCAGCCAAGTGGGGACAGGGGAGCGGGAGACCCAGTACTTC. The chain has TRBV4-2 and TRBJ2-5; 10 bases fit TRBD1. The germline CDR1 and CDR2 sequences are LGHNA and YNFKEQ. Germline trimming cut 1 base from V and 5 bases from J; bases unmatched to any gene: 7. This CDR3 has 16 amino acids.

V gene TRBV6-5 combines with J gene TRBJ1-4; D gene unclear. CDR3 size: 15 residues. V was pared by 5 bases and J by 8 bases, with 18 bases between. Per germline, CDR1 MNHEY and CDR2 SVGAGI. The CDR3 loop is CASSPRPPREEKLFF. The DNA for the CDR3 is TGTGCCAGCAGTCCGAGGCCCCCACGAGAAGAAAAACTGTTTTTT.